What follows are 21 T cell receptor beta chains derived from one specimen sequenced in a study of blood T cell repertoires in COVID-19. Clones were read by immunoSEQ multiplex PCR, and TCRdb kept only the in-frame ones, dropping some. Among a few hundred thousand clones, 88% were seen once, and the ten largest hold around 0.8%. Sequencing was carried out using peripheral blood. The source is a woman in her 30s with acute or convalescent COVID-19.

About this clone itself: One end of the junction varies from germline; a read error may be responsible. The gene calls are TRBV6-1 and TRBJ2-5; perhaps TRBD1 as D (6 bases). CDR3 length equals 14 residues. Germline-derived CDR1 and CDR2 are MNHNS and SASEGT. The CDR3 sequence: CASTETGTTETQYF. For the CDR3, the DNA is TGTGCCAGCACTGAAACCGGGACAACAGAGACCCAGTACTTC.

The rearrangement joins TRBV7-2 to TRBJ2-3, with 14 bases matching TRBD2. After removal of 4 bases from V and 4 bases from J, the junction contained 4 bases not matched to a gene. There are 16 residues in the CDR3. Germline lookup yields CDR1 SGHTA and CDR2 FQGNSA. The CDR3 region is CASSSGLAGDSDTQYF. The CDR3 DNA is TGTGCCAGCAGCTCGGGACTAGCGGGAGACTCAGATACGCAGTATTTT.

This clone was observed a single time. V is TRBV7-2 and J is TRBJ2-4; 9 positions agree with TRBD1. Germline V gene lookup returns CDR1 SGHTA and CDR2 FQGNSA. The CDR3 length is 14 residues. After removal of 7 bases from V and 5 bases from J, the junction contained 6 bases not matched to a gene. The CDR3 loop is CASKGHRGQNIQYF. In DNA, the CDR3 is TGTGCCAGCAAAGGTCACAGGGGGCAAAACATTCAGTACTTC.

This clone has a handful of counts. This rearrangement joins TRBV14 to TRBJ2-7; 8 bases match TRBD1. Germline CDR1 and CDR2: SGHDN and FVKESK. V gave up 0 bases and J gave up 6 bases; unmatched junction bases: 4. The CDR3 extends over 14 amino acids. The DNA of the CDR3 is TGTGCCAGCAGCCAAGAACTAGACAGGGGCGAGCAGTACTTC. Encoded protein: CASSQELDRGEQYF.

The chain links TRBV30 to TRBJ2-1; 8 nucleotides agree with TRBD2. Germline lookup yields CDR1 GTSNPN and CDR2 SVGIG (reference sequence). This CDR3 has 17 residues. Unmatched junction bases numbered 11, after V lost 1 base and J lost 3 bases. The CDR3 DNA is TGTGCCTGGAGTGCATTAAGCGGGAGTACGTACTACAATGAGCAGTTCTTC. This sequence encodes CAWSALSGSTYYNEQFF.

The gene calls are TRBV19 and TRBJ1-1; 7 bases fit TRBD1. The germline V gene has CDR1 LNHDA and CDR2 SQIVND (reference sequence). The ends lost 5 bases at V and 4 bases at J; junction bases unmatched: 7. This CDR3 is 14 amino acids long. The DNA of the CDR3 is TGTGCCAGTAGTGTGCACAGGGGAACCACTGAAGCTTTCTTT. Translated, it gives CASSVHRGTTEAFF.

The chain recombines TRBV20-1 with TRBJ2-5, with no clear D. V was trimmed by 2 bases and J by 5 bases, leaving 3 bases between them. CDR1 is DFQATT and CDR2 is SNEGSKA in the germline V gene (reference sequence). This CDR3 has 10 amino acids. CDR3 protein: CSARLETQYF. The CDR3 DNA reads TGCAGTGCTAGACTTGAGACCCAGTACTTC.

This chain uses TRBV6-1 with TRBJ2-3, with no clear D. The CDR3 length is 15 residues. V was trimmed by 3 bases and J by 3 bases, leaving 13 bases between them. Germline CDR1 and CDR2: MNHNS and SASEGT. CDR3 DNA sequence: TGTGCCAGCAGTGAGGTAGCCGCAAGGACAGATACGCAGTATTTT. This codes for CASSEVAARTDTQYF.

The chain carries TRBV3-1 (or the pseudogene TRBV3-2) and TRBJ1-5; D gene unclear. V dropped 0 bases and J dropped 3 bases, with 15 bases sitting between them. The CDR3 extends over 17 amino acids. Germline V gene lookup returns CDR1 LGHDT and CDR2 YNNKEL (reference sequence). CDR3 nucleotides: TGTGCCAGCAGCCAAGATCTCGGACCCCGGGACAATCAGCCCCAGCATTTT. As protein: CASSQDLGPRDNQPQHF.

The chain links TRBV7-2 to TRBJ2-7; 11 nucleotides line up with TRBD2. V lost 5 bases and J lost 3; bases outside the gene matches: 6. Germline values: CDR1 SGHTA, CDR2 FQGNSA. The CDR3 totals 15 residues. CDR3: CASSILAGADYEQYF. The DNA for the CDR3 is TGTGCCAGCAGCATACTAGCGGGAGCGGACTACGAGCAGTACTTC.

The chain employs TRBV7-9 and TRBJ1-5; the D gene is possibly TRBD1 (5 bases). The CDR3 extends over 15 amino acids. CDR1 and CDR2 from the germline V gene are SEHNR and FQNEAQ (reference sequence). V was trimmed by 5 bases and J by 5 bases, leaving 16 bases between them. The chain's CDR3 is CASSPSGFRDQPQHF. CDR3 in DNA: TGTGCCAGCAGCCCCTCAGGGTTTAGGGATCAGCCCCAGCATTTT.

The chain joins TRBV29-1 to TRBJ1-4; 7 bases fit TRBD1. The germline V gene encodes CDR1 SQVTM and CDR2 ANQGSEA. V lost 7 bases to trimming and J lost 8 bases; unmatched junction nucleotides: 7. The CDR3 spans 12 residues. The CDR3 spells CSANLGGEKLFF. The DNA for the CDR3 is TGCAGCGCCAACCTAGGGGGCGAAAAACTGTTTTTT.

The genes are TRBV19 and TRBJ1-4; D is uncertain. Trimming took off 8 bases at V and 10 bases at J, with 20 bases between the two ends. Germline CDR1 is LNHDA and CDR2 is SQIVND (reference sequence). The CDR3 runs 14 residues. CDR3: CASDNSPISGKLFF. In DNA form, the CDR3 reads TGTGCCAGTGACAACAGCCCGATATCTGGAAAACTGTTTTTT. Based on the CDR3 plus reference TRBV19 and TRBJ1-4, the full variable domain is DGGITQSPKYLFRKEGQNVTLSCEQNLNHDAMYWYRQDPGQGLRLIYYSQIVNDFQKGDIAEGYSVSREKKESFPLTVTSAQKNPTAFYLCASDNSPISGKLFFGSGTQLSVL.

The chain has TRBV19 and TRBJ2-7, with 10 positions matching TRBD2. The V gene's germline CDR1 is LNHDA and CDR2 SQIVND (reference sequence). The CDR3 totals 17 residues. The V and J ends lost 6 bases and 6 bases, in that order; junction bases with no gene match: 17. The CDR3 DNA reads TGTGCCAGTAGGACGGCTAGCGGGAGAGTTTGGTTTGCCGAGCAGTACTTC. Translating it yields CASRTASGRVWFAEQYF. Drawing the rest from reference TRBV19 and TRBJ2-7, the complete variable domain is DGGITQSPKYLFRKEGQNVTLSCEQNLNHDAMYWYRQDPGQGLRLIYYSQIVNDFQKGDIAEGYSVSREKKESFPLTVTSAQKNPTAFYLCASRTASGRVWFAEQYFGPGTRLTVT.

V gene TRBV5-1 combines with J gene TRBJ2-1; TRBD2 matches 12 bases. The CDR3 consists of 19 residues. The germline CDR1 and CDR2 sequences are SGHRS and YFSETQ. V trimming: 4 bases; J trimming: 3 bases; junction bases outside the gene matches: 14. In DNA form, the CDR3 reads TGCGCCAGCAGCCGCCAACTAAGGACTAGCGGGGCCCACTACAATGAGCAGTTCTTC. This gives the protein CASSRQLRTSGAHYNEQFF. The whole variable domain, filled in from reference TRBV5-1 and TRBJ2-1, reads KAGVTQTPRYLIKTRGQQVTLSCSPISGHRSVSWYQQTPGQGLQFLFEYFSETQRNKGNFPGRFSGRQFSNSRSEMNVSTLELGDSALYLCASSRQLRTSGAHYNEQFFGPGTRLTVL.

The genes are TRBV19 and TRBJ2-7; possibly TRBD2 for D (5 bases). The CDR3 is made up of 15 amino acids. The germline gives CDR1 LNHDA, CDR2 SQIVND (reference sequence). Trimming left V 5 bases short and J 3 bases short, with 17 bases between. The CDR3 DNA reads TGTGCCAGTAGTTGGGGTTCAGCGGACGTCTACGAGCAGTACTTC. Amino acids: CASSWGSADVYEQYF.

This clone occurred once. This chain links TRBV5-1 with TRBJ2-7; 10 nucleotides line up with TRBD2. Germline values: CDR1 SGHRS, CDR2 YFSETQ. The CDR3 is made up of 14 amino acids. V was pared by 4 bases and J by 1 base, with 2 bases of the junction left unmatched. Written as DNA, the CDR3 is TGCGCCAGCAGCAGGACTAGCGGATCCTACGAGCAGTACTTC. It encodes CASSRTSGSYEQYF.

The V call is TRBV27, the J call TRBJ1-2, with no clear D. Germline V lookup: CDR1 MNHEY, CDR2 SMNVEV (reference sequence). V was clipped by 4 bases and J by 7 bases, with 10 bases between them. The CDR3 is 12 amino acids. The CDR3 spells CASSSAGSGYTF. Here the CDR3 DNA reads TGTGCCAGCAGTTCGGCAGGTTCTGGCTACACCTTC.

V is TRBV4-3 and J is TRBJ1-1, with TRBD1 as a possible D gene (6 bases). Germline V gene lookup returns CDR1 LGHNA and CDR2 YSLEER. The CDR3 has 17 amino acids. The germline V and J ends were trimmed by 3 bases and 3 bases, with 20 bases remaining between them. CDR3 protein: CASSQDPAGGLYTEAFF. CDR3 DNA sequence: TGCGCCAGCAGCCAGGACCCCGCGGGGGGGCTGTACACTGAAGCTTTCTTT.

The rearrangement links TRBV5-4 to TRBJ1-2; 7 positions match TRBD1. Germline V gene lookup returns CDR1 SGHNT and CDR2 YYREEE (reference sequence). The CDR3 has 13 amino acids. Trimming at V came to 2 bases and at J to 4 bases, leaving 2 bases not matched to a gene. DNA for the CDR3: TGTGCCAGCAGCTTCCGGGACAGCTATGGCTACACCTTC. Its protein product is CASSFRDSYGYTF.

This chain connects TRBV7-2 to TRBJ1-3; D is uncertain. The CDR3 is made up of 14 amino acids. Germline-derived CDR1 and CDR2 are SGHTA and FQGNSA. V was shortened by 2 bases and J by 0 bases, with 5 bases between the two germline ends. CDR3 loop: CASSLQVSGNTIYF. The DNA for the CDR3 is TGTGCCAGCAGCTTACAGGTCTCTGGAAACACCATATATTTT.